This T cell receptor (beta chain) was documented in a study of neurological immune-mediated disorders. Points from the study as a whole: The most TCR clonal expansion was seen in HTLV-1-associated myelopathy, whereas the least was seen in multiple sclerosis, below the level in healthy controls.

In its sample, this clonotype was seen many times. Its antigen is unidentified. Around 950,000 sorted CD4+ or CD8+ T cells made each library. CDR3 length: 15 residues. CDR1 and CDR2 from the germline V gene are DFQATT and SNEGSKA (reference sequence). V was clipped by 3 bases and J by 6 bases, with 18 bases between them. The team produced cDNA through 5'RACE using 10-nucleotide random UMIs. Sequencing of 15-18 subjects in each run yielded over 180 million TCR-beta sequences. From the 5' RACE reads, TCRdb called clonotypes with MiXCR, one entry per CDR3 protein. This sample carries 45,000 or so distinct CDR3 sequences, more than 5% of them seen once, and the ten largest clones take about 0.54%.

Source material: CD4+ T cells from blood. The origin of this receptor is a woman in her forties in good health. The J gene is TRBJ2-1, the V gene TRBV20-1, with D uncertain. In nucleotides, the CDR3 is TGCAGTGCTAGTCCCCCATCGGGTCAGTTCAATGAGCAGTTCTTC. Encoded protein: CSASPPSGQFNEQFF.